The sequence of this T cell receptor beta chain was determined in a study of blood T cell repertoires in COVID-19. Study background: There were acute and convalescent COVID-19 samples, and they came from the United States, Italy and Spain.

The V end lost 4 bases, the J end lost 0 bases, and 13 bases lay between the germline ends. CDR1 is SGHRS, CDR2 YFSETQ, per germline. CDR3 size: 15 residues. TCRdb's table, derived via immunoSEQ multiplex PCR, lists solely in-frame clones and lacks some. The data hold tens of thousands of clones, with around 90% observed a single time. A single count supports this clone. The TCR sequence derives from a man in his sixties with acute or convalescent COVID-19. Sequencing input: peripheral blood. The chain recombines TRBV5-1 with TRBJ1-1; no reliable D call. The CDR3 loop reads CASSPLDNMNTEAFF. The CDR3 DNA sequence: TGCGCCAGCAGCCCCCTTGACAACATGAACACTGAAGCTTTCTTT.